This T cell receptor beta chain originates from a study of blood T cells in healthy people across ages. Whole-study results and caveats: Naive and antigen-experienced cells could not be conclusively compared, given unsorted PBMCs. Long-lived donors carried more naive CD4+ cells and greater diversity than aged donors.

Remarks on this clonotype: Its antigen remains unknown.

Peripheral blood, about 9.3 milliliters per donor, was collected. Primers used in a second PCR of about 7 to 11 cycles were a sample-barcoded 5' primer and a J-beta primer mix. A tag from a template-switch adaptor with 12 random nucleotides marked each cDNA molecule. Using its own MiXCR run on the 5' RACE reads, TCRdb lists one record per CDR3 protein. The profile covers 600,000 to 800,000 distinct CDR3 sequences, with 52% appearing a single time and around an eighth taken by the ten largest. Germline values: CDR1 LNHNV, CDR2 YYDKDF (reference sequence). This CDR3 region has 15 residues. The chain recombines TRBV15 with TRBJ2-4, with 9 positions matching TRBD1. The DNA end lines up better with TRBJ2-7; the J call may be wrong. The sequenced material came from blood. The TCR comes from a woman over 75 in good health. CDR3 region: CATSRGGTGSNEQYF. The CDR3 DNA reads TGTGCCACCAGCAGAGGGGGGACAGGGTCCAACGAGCAGTACTTC.